A selection of T cell receptor beta chains follows, all from one sample in a study of early T cells in non-severe SARS-CoV-2 infection. TCRdb independently ran MiXCR on the 5' RACE reads; one entry per CDR3 protein. The table includes 25,000 to 35,000 distinct CDR3 sequences, 2.9% detected once. Sequenced material: whole blood. These receptors originate from an adult who was a healthcare worker with PCR-confirmed SARS-CoV-2 infection or an uninfected control (not recorded which). Each CDR3 is given with its conserved first and last residue. D genes are given only for firm matches. Clone sizes are given selectively: once, few, many, or a class where the clone is expanded.

J | D | size | V | CDR3 | DNA
TRBJ2-1 | TRBD1 | many | TRBV24-1 | CATSDLLRTGGNEQFF | TGTGCCACCAGTGATTTGCTCCGGACAGGGGGTAATGAGCAGTTCTTC
TRBJ2-5 | . | many | TRBV18 | CASSPPFGGATEKTQYF | TGTGCCAGCTCACCACCGTTTGGCGGGGCTACGGAAAAGACCCAGTACTTC
TRBJ2-5 | . | many | TRBV5-1 | CASSPGYQETQYF | TGCGCCAGCTCCCCGGGGTACCAAGAGACCCAGTACTTC
TRBJ2-3 | . | many | TRBV5-5 | CASSLASADTQYF | TGTGCCAGCAGCTTGGCCTCAGCAGATACGCAGTATTTT
TRBJ2-3 | . | many | TRBV20-1 | CSARDPGTTDTQYF | TGCAGTGCTAGAGATCCAGGGACTACAGATACGCAGTATTTT
TRBJ2-1 | . | many | TRBV21-1 | CASSKYSRNEQFF | TGTGCCAGCAGCAAATACAGTAGAAATGAGCAGTTCTTC
TRBJ2-1 | . | few | TRBV24-1 | CATSDPTGSSYNEQFF | TGTGCCACCAGTGACCCGACAGGCAGCTCCTACAATGAGCAGTTCTTC
TRBJ2-3 | TRBD2 | many | TRBV5-4 | CASSWGVAGATDTQYF | TGTGCCAGCAGCTGGGGGGTAGCGGGGGCAACAGATACGCAGTATTTT
TRBJ2-2 | TRBD2 | many | TRBV12-3/TRBV12-4 | CASKIAGGPYTGELFF | TGTGCCAGCAAGATAGCGGGGGGGCCGTACACCGGGGAGCTGTTTTTT
TRBJ1-3 | . | . | TRBV12-3/TRBV12-4 | CASSRMISRDTIYF | TGTGCCAGCAGTCGAATGATCTCCCGGGACACCATATATTTT